A single sample is the source of the 29 T cell receptor beta chains below, sequenced in a study of CXCR3-negative and CXCR3-positive naive CD8 T cells. Study-wide findings and caveats: Naive cells that were CXCR3-positive had more hydrophobic TRB CDR3s (compared with CXCR3-negative naive cells).

5' RACE with UMI labels generated the TRB cDNA libraries. TCRdb derives one entry per CDR3 protein from the 5' RACE reads, leaving out DNA. The sample includes 150,000 to 180,000 distinct CDR3 sequences. The antigens these receptors bind are not known. The material sequenced was naive CXCR3+ CD8+ T cells from blood. The subset: CD45RO-CCR7+CD27+CD95- naive CD8+ T cells expressing CXCR3 (TNR3+). All receptors come from a human donor in good health. Some clones in this sample may be carry-over from other donors' samples.

The rearrangement links TRBV28 to TRBJ2-1; TCRdb outputs TRBD2, but without DNA this stays unchecked. The CDR3 spans 15 residues. Germline loops: CDR1 MDHEN, CDR2 SYDVKM. The CDR3 sequence is CASSLVTGRANEQFF.

This rearrangement joins TRBV3-1 to TRBJ2-7. The germline V gene has CDR1 LGHDT and CDR2 YNNKEL (reference sequence). The CDR3 has 12 residues. The CDR3 spells CASRGDFYEQYF.

J is TRBJ2-1 and V is TRBV29-1; TCRdb returns TRBD1, unconfirmable since there is no DNA. The CDR3 is made up of 15 amino acids. Looked up from germline, CDR1 is SQVTM and CDR2 is ANQGSEA. This chain's CDR3 is CSVDFGTGTRDEQFF.

J is TRBJ2-5 and V is TRBV28; TCRdb selects TRBD1, and the lack of DNA leaves this call unchecked. The CDR3 covers 13 residues. In germline, CDR1 is MDHEN, CDR2 SYDVKM. The CDR3 spells CASLGTGEETQYF.

The CDR3: CAISTVGDRPSYEQYF. The chain is built from TRBV10-3 and TRBJ2-7; TCRdb names TRBD1, which stays unverified in the absence of DNA. Per germline, CDR1 ENHRY and CDR2 SYGVKD. The length of the CDR3 is 16 residues.

This chain connects TRBV29-1 to TRBJ1-2. The CDR3 is 13 amino acids. Looked up from germline, CDR1 is SQVTM and CDR2 is ANQGSEA. The CDR3 spells CSVEGSLAYGYTF.

The V call is TRBV9, the J call TRBJ2-7; TCRdb selects TRBD1, and the lack of DNA leaves this call unchecked. Germline-derived CDR1 and CDR2 are SGDLS and YYNGEE. The CDR3 has 14 residues. The CDR3: CASSAGGTGREQYF.

This chain uses TRBV29-1 with TRBJ2-1; there is no DNA to check the TCRdb D call of TRBD1. Germline V gene lookup returns CDR1 SQVTM and CDR2 ANQGSEA. CDR3 length: 14 amino acids. The chain's CDR3 is CSAVTGIGYNEQFF.

J is TRBJ2-1 and V is TRBV29-1; the D call from TCRdb, TRBD1, cannot be confirmed without DNA. This CDR3 contains 18 residues. Germline values: CDR1 SQVTM, CDR2 ANQGSEA. This chain's CDR3 is CSVDGGGKTIISYNEQFF.

The chain joins TRBV11-2 to TRBJ1-2; TCRdb gives TRBD1 as the D gene, but with no DNA this cannot be confirmed. The CDR3 loop spans 14 amino acids. Germline CDR1 SGHAT, CDR2 FQNNGV. The CDR3: CASSRWGTGDGYTF.

The chain joins TRBV11-1 to TRBJ1-1. The CDR3 loop spans 13 amino acids. The germline gives CDR1 SGHAT, CDR2 FQDESV (reference sequence). The CDR3: CASSLALNTEAFF.

The chain combines TRBV28 with TRBJ2-1; as DNA is missing, the TRBD1 call by TCRdb cannot be tested. This CDR3 is built from 17 residues. CDR1 and CDR2 from the germline V gene are MDHEN and SYDVKM. This chain's CDR3 is CASSYGRVQGTYNEQFF.

This sequence joins TRBV6-5 and TRBJ2-1; TCRdb calls TRBD2, which cannot be checked without DNA. From germline, CDR1 is MNHEY and CDR2 SVGAGI. The CDR3 consists of 16 residues. CDR3: CASSPGSGASYNEQFF.

V is TRBV5-4 and J is TRBJ2-2; checking the TCRdb D call of TRBD2 is not possible without DNA. Germline V lookup: CDR1 SGHNT, CDR2 YYREEE (reference sequence). The CDR3 loop spans 15 amino acids. The CDR3 sequence: CASSLTSGDTGELFF. The full variable domain, its missing parts supplied by reference TRBV5-4 and TRBJ2-2, is ETGVTQSPTHLIKTRGQQVTLRCSSQSGHNTVSWYQQALGQGPQFIFQYYREEENGRGNFPPRFSGLQFPNYSSELNVNALELDDSALYLCASSLTSGDTGELFFGEGSRLTVL.

This chain uses TRBV29-1 with TRBJ2-1. The germline gives CDR1 SQVTM, CDR2 ANQGSEA. The CDR3 has 12 residues. CDR3 region: CSVVSVGNEQFF.

This chain joins TRBV5-6 and TRBJ2-2; there is no DNA to check the TCRdb D call of TRBD1. Germline V CDR1 and CDR2: SGHDT, YYEEEE. CDR3 size: 15 residues. This chain's CDR3 is CASSSGTANTGELFF.

This sequence joins TRBV28 and TRBJ2-1; TCRdb gives TRBD1 as the D gene, but with no DNA this cannot be confirmed. This CDR3 has 15 residues. Germline V lookup: CDR1 MDHEN, CDR2 SYDVKM. CDR3 residues: CASSLLAPSYNEQFF. Based on the CDR3 plus reference TRBV28 and TRBJ2-1, the full variable domain is DVKVTQSSRYLVKRTGEKVFLECVQDMDHENMFWYRQDPGLGLRLIYFSYDVKMKEKGDIPEGYSVSREKKERFSLILESASTNQTSMYLCASSLLAPSYNEQFFGPGTRLTVL.

V is TRBV10-3 and J is TRBJ1-1. CDR3 length: 12 residues. Germline lookup yields CDR1 ENHRY and CDR2 SYGVKD. The CDR3 loop reads CASNENEVEAFF.

The V call is TRBV10-3, the J call TRBJ2-3. CDR1 and CDR2 (germline): ENHRY, SYGVKD. The CDR3 runs to 14 residues. The CDR3 loop reads CAISEAESTDTQYF.

The J gene is TRBJ2-1, the V gene TRBV5-4; TCRdb selects TRBD1, and the lack of DNA leaves this call unchecked. Germline loops: CDR1 SGHNT, CDR2 YYREEE (reference sequence). CDR3 length equals 19 residues. CDR3 amino acids: CASSLGGFVPLSTINEQFF.

The V and J genes are TRBV14 and TRBJ2-7; TCRdb names TRBD1, which stays unverified in the absence of DNA. The CDR3 is 15 amino acids. Germline loops: CDR1 SGHDN, CDR2 FVKESK. The CDR3 here is CASSHLLQGIYEQYF. The full variable domain, its missing parts supplied by reference TRBV14 and TRBJ2-7, is EAGVTQFPSHSVIEKGQTVTLRCDPISGHDNLYWYRRVMGKEIKFLLHFVKESKQDESGMPNNRFLAERTGGTYSTLKVQPAELEDSGVYFCASSHLLQGIYEQYFGPGTRLTVT.

This chain connects TRBV20-1 to TRBJ2-7. Germline V CDR1 and CDR2: DFQATT, SNEGSKA (reference sequence). This CDR3 has 13 residues. CDR3 in amino acids: CSARVRTSYEQYF.

This sequence joins TRBV14 and TRBJ1-1. There are 16 residues in the CDR3. CDR1 is SGHDN and CDR2 is FVKESK in the germline V gene. CDR3 loop: CASSQDRGPLNTEAFF.

The chain is built from TRBV7-9 and TRBJ2-4; TCRdb gives TRBD1 as the D gene, but with no DNA this cannot be confirmed. The CDR3 length is 16 residues. Germline assignment: CDR1 SEHNR and CDR2 FQNEAQ (reference sequence). The CDR3 sequence: CASSPLGGLLQNIQYF.

The V gene is TRBV4-3, the J gene TRBJ2-7; with no DNA, the TCRdb D assignment of TRBD2 cannot be verified. The length of the CDR3 is 17 residues. Germline V gene lookup returns CDR1 LGHNA and CDR2 YSLEER. The CDR3: CASAPSSSGTSSYEQYF.

The chain joins TRBV5-6 to TRBJ2-7; the D gene TCRdb calls, TRBD1, cannot be checked with no DNA. The length of the CDR3 is 15 residues. CDR1 is SGHDT, CDR2 YYEEEE, per germline. CDR3 region: CASSTAATGVYEQYF.

The CDR3 loop is CASSLLLAGVLNEQFF. The chain carries TRBV5-1 and TRBJ2-1; TCRdb reports TRBD2, a call that lacks DNA to check it against. There are 16 residues in the CDR3. Germline CDR1 and CDR2: SGHRS and YFSETQ.

The chain is built from TRBV21-1 and TRBJ1-6; without DNA, the TCRdb call of TRBD1 cannot be checked. TRBV21-1 is a documented pseudogene. This CDR3 contains 15 residues. CDR3 amino acids: CASSKGGRNNSPLHF.

The gene calls are TRBV29-1 and TRBJ1-2. This CDR3 spans 13 amino acids. CDR1 and CDR2 from the germline V gene are SQVTM and ANQGSEA. The CDR3 sequence: CSVPDGDGYGYTF.